The TCR beta chain described here comes from a study of shared clonotypes between healthy human individuals. Findings of the study overall: It was observed that roughly 4.8% of naive CD4 clonotypes were shared across a handful of donors.

Data came from immunoSEQ multiplex PCR; TCRdb stores just in-frame clones and leaves some out. This table has under 850,000 clones, around 77% appearing once. As to this clone: Antigen specificity is unknown.

V gave up 0 bases and J gave up 0 bases, with 7 bases separating them. The CDR3 consists of 14 residues. Germline V lookup: CDR1 SGDLS, CDR2 YYNGEE. Naive CD45RA+ and memory CD45RA-negative subsets were split from CD4+ cells. This receptor was taken from a woman aged 25 to 39 in good health. This rearrangement joins TRBV9 to TRBJ2-7; D is ambiguous. The sample taken for sequencing was memory CD4+ T cells sorted from blood. Subset: CD45RA-negative fraction. The CDR3, as DNA: TGTGCCAGCAGCGTAGAAGCGACCTCCTACGAGCAGTACTTC. Translation: CASSVEATSYEQYF. Drawing the rest from reference TRBV9 and TRBJ2-7, the complete variable domain is DSGVTQTPKHLITATGQRVTLRCSPRSGDLSVYWYQQSLDQGLQFLIQYYNGEERAKGNILERFSAQQFPDLHSELNLSSLELGDSALYFCASSVEATSYEQYFGPGTRLTVT.